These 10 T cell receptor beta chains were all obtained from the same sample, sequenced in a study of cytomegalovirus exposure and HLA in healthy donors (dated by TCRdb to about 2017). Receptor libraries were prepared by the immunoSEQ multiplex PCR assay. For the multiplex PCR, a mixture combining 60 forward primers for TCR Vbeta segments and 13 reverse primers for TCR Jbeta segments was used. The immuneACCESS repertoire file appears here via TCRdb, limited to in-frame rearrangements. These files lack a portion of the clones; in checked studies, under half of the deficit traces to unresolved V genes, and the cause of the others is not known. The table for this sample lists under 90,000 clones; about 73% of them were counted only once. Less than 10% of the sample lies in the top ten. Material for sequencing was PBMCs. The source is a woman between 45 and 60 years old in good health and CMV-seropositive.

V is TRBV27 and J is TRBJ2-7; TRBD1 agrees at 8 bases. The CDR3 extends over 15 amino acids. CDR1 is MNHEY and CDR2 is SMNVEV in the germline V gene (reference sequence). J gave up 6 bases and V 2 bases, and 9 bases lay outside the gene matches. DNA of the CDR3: TGTGCCAGCAGTTTACAAGGACAGGGATCGTCCGAGCAGTACTTC. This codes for CASSLQGQGSSEQYF.

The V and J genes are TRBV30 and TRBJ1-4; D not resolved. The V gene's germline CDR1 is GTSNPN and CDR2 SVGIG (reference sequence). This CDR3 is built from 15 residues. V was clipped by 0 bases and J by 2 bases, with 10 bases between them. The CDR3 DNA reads TGTGCCTGGAGTGTACGGCGGAGCACTAATGAAAAACTGTTTTTT. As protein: CAWSVRRSTNEKLFF.

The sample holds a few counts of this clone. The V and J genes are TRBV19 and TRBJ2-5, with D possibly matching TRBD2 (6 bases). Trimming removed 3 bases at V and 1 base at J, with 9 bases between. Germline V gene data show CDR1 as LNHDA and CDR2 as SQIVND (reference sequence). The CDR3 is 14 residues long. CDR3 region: CASSIRGGQETQYF. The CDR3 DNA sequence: TGTGCCAGTAGTATTCGGGGAGGCCAAGAGACCCAGTACTTC. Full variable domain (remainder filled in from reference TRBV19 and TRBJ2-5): DGGITQSPKYLFRKEGQNVTLSCEQNLNHDAMYWYRQDPGQGLRLIYYSQIVNDFQKGDIAEGYSVSREKKESFPLTVTSAQKNPTAFYLCASSIRGGQETQYFGPGTRLLVL.

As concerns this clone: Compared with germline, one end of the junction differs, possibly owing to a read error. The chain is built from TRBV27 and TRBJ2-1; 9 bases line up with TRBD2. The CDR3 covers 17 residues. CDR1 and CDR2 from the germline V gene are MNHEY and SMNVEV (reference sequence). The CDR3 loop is CASSSSNLAGTYDEQFF. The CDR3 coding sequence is TGTGCCAGCAGTTCAAGCAACCTAGCGGGAACCTACGATGAGCAGTTCTTC.

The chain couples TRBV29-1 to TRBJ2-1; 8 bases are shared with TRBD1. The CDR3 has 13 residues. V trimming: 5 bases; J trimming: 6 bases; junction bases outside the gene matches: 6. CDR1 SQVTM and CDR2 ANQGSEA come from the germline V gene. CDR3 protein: CSVIPGGINEQFF. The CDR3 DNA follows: TGCAGCGTTATTCCAGGGGGCATCAATGAGCAGTTCTTC.

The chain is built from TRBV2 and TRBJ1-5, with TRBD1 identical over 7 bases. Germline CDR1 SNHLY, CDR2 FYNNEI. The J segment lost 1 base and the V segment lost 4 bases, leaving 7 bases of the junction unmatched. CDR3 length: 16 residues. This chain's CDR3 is CASSGGVQGSNQPQHF. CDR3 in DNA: TGTGCCAGCAGTGGGGGAGTACAGGGGAGCAATCAGCCCCAGCATTTT.

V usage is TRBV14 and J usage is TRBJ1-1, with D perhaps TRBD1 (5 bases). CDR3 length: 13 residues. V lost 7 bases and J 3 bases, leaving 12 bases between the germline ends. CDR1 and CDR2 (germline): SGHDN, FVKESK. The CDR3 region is CASTLQGDTEAFF. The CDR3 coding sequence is TGTGCCAGCACCCTCCAAGGGGACACTGAAGCTTTCTTT.

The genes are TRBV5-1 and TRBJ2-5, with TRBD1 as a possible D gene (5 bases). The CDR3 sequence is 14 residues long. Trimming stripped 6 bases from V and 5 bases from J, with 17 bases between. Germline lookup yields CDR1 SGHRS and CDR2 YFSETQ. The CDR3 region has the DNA TGCGCCAGCACCATGAGACAGTCGCGCGAGACCCAGTACTTC. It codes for CASTMRQSRETQYF.

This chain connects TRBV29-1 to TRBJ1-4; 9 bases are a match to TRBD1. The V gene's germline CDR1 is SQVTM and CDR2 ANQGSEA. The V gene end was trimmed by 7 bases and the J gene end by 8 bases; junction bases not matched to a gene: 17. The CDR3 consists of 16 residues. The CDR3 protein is CSAAPNSGTGNEKLFF. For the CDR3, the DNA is TGCAGCGCAGCGCCGAATTCCGGGACAGGGAACGAAAAACTGTTTTTT.

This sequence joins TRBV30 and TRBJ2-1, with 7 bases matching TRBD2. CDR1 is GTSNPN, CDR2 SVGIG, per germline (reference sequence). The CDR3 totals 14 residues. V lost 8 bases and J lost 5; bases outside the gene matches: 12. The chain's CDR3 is CALRRAGFDNEQFF. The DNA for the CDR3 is TGTGCCCTCAGGCGAGCGGGGTTCGACAATGAGCAGTTCTTC.